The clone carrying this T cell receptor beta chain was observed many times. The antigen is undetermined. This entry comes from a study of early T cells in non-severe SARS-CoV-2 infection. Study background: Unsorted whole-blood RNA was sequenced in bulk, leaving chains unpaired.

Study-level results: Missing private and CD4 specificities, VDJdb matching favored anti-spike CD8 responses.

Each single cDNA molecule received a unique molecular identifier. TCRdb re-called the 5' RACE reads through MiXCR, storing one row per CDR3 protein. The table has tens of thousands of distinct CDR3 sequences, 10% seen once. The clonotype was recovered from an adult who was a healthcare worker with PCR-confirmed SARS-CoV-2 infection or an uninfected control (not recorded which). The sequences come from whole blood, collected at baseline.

CDR3 sequence reads: CASSDSLTGTVNTEAFF. The CDR3 bases are TGTGCCAGCAGTGATAGCCTTACAGGGACAGTGAACACTGAAGCTTTCTTT. V usage is TRBV28 and J usage is TRBJ1-1, with 7 positions matching TRBD1. The CDR3 has 17 residues. With V trimmed by 5 bases and J by 0 bases, 12 bases remained unmatched. In germline, CDR1 is MDHEN, CDR2 SYDVKM.